The present TCR beta chain was sequenced within a study of OX40 agonist ivuxolimab in advanced cancers. Across the whole study: Eligibility admitted prior anti-PD-1, anti-PD-L1 or anti-CTLA-4 therapy; 30% to 40% had some.

The germline V gene has CDR1 SGHNT and CDR2 YYREEE (reference sequence). This CDR3 region has 15 residues. The V end was cut by 3 bases, the J end by 2 bases, with 15 bases between. Here immunoSEQ multiplex PCR was the method, and the copy in TCRdb shows in-frame clones only, minus some. The table shows approximately 82,000 clones, with around four fifths occurring only once. The J gene is TRBJ2-7, the V gene TRBV5-4; perhaps TRBD2 as D (6 bases). Sequenced material: CD4+ or CD8+ T cells sorted from blood, taken in a trial of the OX40 agonist ivuxolimab. The TCR sequence derives from an adult with an advanced solid tumor such as melanoma, head and neck, liver or kidney cancer. The DNA of the CDR3 is TGTGCCAGCAGCTGGAGGGAACAGGTCCCCTACGAGCAGTACTTC. This gives the protein CASSWREQVPYEQYF.